A selection of T cell receptor beta chains follows, all from one sample in a study of cytotoxic CD8 clonotypes in ibrutinib-treated CLL. Method: immunoSEQ multiplex PCR; TCRdb's copy keeps in-frame clones and lacks some. Of around 250,000 clones listed, 70% are singletons. This sample comprised PBMCs, obtained after 24 months of ibrutinib treatment. The origin of the receptors is a human donor with chronic lymphocytic leukemia. CDR3s include the opening cysteine and the closing phenylalanine or tryptophan. D genes are given only for firm matches. The size entry is marked missing in some rows and otherwise reads once, few, many or a size class.

>TRBV6-1|TRBJ1-4|.|.
TGTGCCAGCAGTGAAAAGGCCAAAGGCGCTAATGAAAAACTGTTTTTT
CASSEKAKGANEKLFF
>TRBV25-1|TRBJ2-7|TRBD1|.
TGTGCCAGCAGTGAGGGACAGGGGATTTCCTACGAGCAGTACTTC
CASSEGQGISYEQYF
>TRBV30|TRBJ1-5|TRBD1|.
TGTGCCTGGAGTACAGGACAGGGCGGCAATCAGCCCCAGCATTTT
CAWSTGQGGNQPQHF
>TRBV6-5|TRBJ2-7|.|.
TGTGCCAGCAGTTACTCAGTTTGGGGGACCTACGAGCAGTACTTC
CASSYSVWGTYEQYF
>TRBV30|TRBJ2-1|TRBD2|.
TGTGCCTGGAGGGGACTAGCGGGGCACAATGAGCAGTTCTTC
CAWRGLAGHNEQFF
>TRBV11-3|TRBJ2-4|.|.
TGTGCCAGCAGCTTAGACAGAAAAAACATTCAGTACTTC
CASSLDRKNIQYF
>TRBV7-2|TRBJ1-2|.|.
TGTGCCAGCAGCTTAGGTCCGGGCTACTATGGCTACACCTTC
CASSLGPGYYGYTF
>TRBV4-2|TRBJ2-1|.|few
TGTGCCAGCAGCCAAGGGCGCAATGAGCAGTTCTTC
CASSQGRNEQFF
>TRBV28|TRBJ1-4|.|.
TGTGCCAGCAGTTCTCGGGCGCCGGCTAATGAAAAACTGTTTTTT
CASSSRAPANEKLFF
>TRBV29-1|TRBJ2-5|TRBD1|.
TGCAGCGTTGAGGCCAGGGGGCACGAGACCCAGTACTTC
CSVEARGHETQYF
>TRBV6-4|TRBJ2-3|.|.
TGTGCCAGCAAGGTAGATAGGGCCACAGATACGCAGTATTTT
CASKVDRATDTQYF
>TRBV27|TRBJ2-7|TRBD1|.
TGTGCCAGCAGTTTATCGACAGGGATTAGCTCCTACGAGCAGTACTTC
CASSLSTGISSYEQYF
>TRBV29-1|TRBJ2-3|TRBD2|.
TGCAGCGTTGGTAGCGGGAGAGATGCAGATACGCAGTATTTT
CSVGSGRDADTQYF
>TRBV28|TRBJ2-7|.|.
TGTGCCAGCAGTGGCCCCGACAGCTCCTACGAGCAGTACTTC
CASSGPDSSYEQYF
>TRBV2|TRBJ1-4|TRBD1|few
TGTGCCAGCAGTAGAGAAGGGGGCTTGAATGAAAAACTGTTTTTT
CASSREGGLNEKLFF
>TRBV28|TRBJ1-1|TRBD1|.
TGTGCCAGCAGCCCGGGACAGGGAACGACTGAAGCTTTCTTT
CASSPGQGTTEAFF
>TRBV7-9|TRBJ2-1|.|.
TGTGCCAGCAGCCAAGAAGATGAGCAGTTCTTC
CASSQEDEQFF
>TRBV2|TRBJ1-5|.|.
TGTGCCAGCAGTGAACTCCAAGGGTCCCAGCATTTT
CASSELQGSQHF
>TRBV29-1|TRBJ1-4|TRBD1|.
TGCAGCGTTAGACAGGGGGCGGGTGAAAAACTGTTTTTT
CSVRQGAGEKLFF
>TRBV12-5|TRBJ2-5|.|.
TGTGCTAGTGGTTTGGAAGCCCCAGAGACCCAGTACTTC
CASGLEAPETQYF
>TRBV5-4|TRBJ1-1|TRBD1|.
TGTGCCAGCAGCTCTCCGGGACAGGGTTTGGGCACTGAAGCTTTCTTT
CASSSPGQGLGTEAFF
>TRBV28|TRBJ2-7|.|.
TGTGCCAGCAGCCTAGAAGGACCGTACGAGCAGTACTTC
CASSLEGPYEQYF
>TRBV30|TRBJ2-7|.|few
TGTGCCTGGAGTCCGGCGTCACACGTCCACGAGCAGTACTTC
CAWSPASHVHEQYF
>TRBV6-5|TRBJ2-5|.|.
TGTGCCAGCAGTCCCGGACTCAGCCAAGAGACCCAGTACTTC
CASSPGLSQETQYF
>TRBV7-6|TRBJ2-1|TRBD2|.
TGTGCCAGCAGCTTAGTACTAGCGGGTGAGCAGTTCTTC
CASSLVLAGEQFF
>TRBV7-9|TRBJ1-4|.|.
TGTGCCAGCAGTGGTATGGCAGGGGATGAAAAACTGTTTTTT
CASSGMAGDEKLFF
>TRBV4-3|TRBJ1-1|.|.
TGCGCCAGCAGCCAGGACCGGACGGGGGGAAACACTGAAGCTTTCTTT
CASSQDRTGGNTEAFF
>TRBV7-9|TRBJ2-7|TRBD1|.
TGTGCCAGCAGCTCCCGGACAGGGACCCCCTACGAGCAGTACTTC
CASSSRTGTPYEQYF
>TRBV29-1|TRBJ1-5|TRBD1|.
TGCAGCGTTTCTGACAGGGGAAGCAATCAGCCCCAGCATTTT
CSVSDRGSNQPQHF
>TRBV18|TRBJ2-7|.|.
TGTGCCAGCTCACCATCGGGGGACTTTAACTACGAGCAGTACTTC
CASSPSGDFNYEQYF
>TRBV6-5|TRBJ1-4|.|.
TGTGCCAGCGCAAGACTCACTAATGAAAAACTGTTTTTT
CASARLTNEKLFF
>TRBV5-1|TRBJ2-7|.|.
TGCGCCAGCAGCTCCGGTGGTGGCTCCTACGAGCAGTACTTC
CASSSGGGSYEQYF
>TRBV12-5|TRBJ2-1|.|.
TGTGCTAGTGGTTTGCCTTTTCCTAATGAGCAGTTCTTC
CASGLPFPNEQFF
>TRBV20-1|TRBJ2-1|.|once
TGCAGTGCCAGCAGTAAGAATGAGCAGTTCTTC
CSASSKNEQFF
>TRBV7-9|TRBJ1-5|.|few
TGTGCCAGCAGCTTCGGGCAGATCAATCAGCCCCAGCATTTT
CASSFGQINQPQHF
>TRBV9|TRBJ2-7|.|.
TGTGCCAGCAGCCGGGATGAGTGGGAGCAGTACTTC
CASSRDEWEQYF
>TRBV5-1|TRBJ2-5|.|.
TGCGCCAGCAGCTTGTTTCCCGGGACCGTACAAGAGACCCAGTACTTC
CASSLFPGTVQETQYF
>TRBV11-2|TRBJ2-2|TRBD2|.
TGTGCCAGCAGCACTAGCGGGAGAAACACCGGGGAGCTGTTTTTT
CASSTSGRNTGELFF
>TRBV27|TRBJ2-2|.|few
TGTGCCAGCAAGACAGGGAACACCGGGGAGCTGTTTTTT
CASKTGNTGELFF
>TRBV7-2|TRBJ1-6|TRBD1|.
TGTGCCAGCAGCTTGAACAGGGGATATTCACCCCTCCACTTT
CASSLNRGYSPLHF
>TRBV27|TRBJ2-1|TRBD1|.
TGTGCCAGCAGTTTCCGGGACAGGGGGCTGGATGAGCAGTTCTTC
CASSFRDRGLDEQFF
>TRBV4-3|TRBJ2-1|TRBD2|.
TGCGCCAGCAGCCAAGATATCGGACTAGGAGATGAGCAGTTCTTC
CASSQDIGLGDEQFF
>TRBV11-3|TRBJ2-7|.|.
TGTGCCAGCAGCTTTCTAAACTGGCCCTACGAGCAGTACTTC
CASSFLNWPYEQYF
>TRBV5-4|TRBJ2-5|.|.
TGTGCCAGCAGCTTCGCGCACACAGAGACCCAGTACTTC
CASSFAHTETQYF
>TRBV29-1|TRBJ1-1|TRBD1|few
TGCAGCGTTGGACAGGGGTGGGGGAACACTGAAGCTTTCTTT
CSVGQGWGNTEAFF
>TRBV29-1|TRBJ1-5|.|few
TGCAGCGTTGAAGGTTTTAATCAGCCCCAGCATTTT
CSVEGFNQPQHF
>TRBV7-6|TRBJ2-2|TRBD2|once
TGTGCCAGCAGCTTTGCGGGAGAGAACACCGGGGAGCTGTTTTTT
CASSFAGENTGELFF
>TRBV27|TRBJ1-2|.|few
TGTGCCAGCAGTTTTATGGACTTCGGCGGCTACACCTTC
CASSFMDFGGYTF
>TRBV2|TRBJ1-3|.|.
TGTGCCAGCAGTGGGGGCTTCTCTGACACCATATATTTT
CASSGGFSDTIYF
>TRBV25-1|TRBJ2-3|.|once
TGTGCCAGCAGTGAATCACGGACCGTGAATACGCAGTATTTT
CASSESRTVNTQYF
>TRBV19|TRBJ2-2|.|.
TGTGCCAGTAGTATCCCCGCGACAGGGAACACCGGGGAGCTGTTTTTT
CASSIPATGNTGELFF
>TRBV5-5|TRBJ1-1|.|.
TGTGCCAGCAGCTTGGATATCGGGGCGAAGAACACTGAAGCTTTCTTT
CASSLDIGAKNTEAFF
>TRBV28|TRBJ2-7|.|once
TGTGCCAGCAGCCCCGTTCACTACGAGCAGTACTTC
CASSPVHYEQYF
>TRBV18|TRBJ2-5|.|.
TGTGCCAGCTCACCCCCATCGAGGGAGACCCAGTACTTC
CASSPPSRETQYF